The rows below give T cell receptor beta chains drawn from one sample of a study of cytomegalovirus exposure and HLA in healthy donors. Libraries were prepared by immunoSEQ multiplex PCR; TCRdb keeps only in-frame clonotypes and omits some of them. This table has around 130,000 clones, about two thirds appearing once. The material sequenced was PBMCs. The receptors derive from a woman aged 60-75 years in good health and CMV-seropositive. The conserved cysteine and the conserved F or W are not part of the CDR3 here.

CDR3 protein	V gene	J gene
ASSPSGQGSGELF	TRBV18	TRBJ2-2
ASSVLAMDTEAF	TRBV9	TRBJ1-1
ASGLGATSASYNEQF	TRBV12-5	TRBJ2-1
ASSLRGDTQY	TRBV6-5	TRBJ2-3
AISNRDRGDGYT	TRBV10-3	TRBJ1-2
ASSLEGGSSYNEQF	TRBV11-2	TRBJ2-1
ATSRAGGRETQY	TRBV15	TRBJ2-5
ASSRDLAQTQY	TRBV6-5	TRBJ2-5
ASSVGEQGHGYT	TRBV9	TRBJ1-2
ASSFRPWGQPQH	TRBV7-2	TRBJ1-5
ASSSSGDQPQH	TRBV13	TRBJ1-5
ASSEGGLRDEKLF	TRBV2	TRBJ1-4
AGSVDPMNTEAF	TRBV9	TRBJ1-1
ASSHYSRNTEAF	TRBV7-9	TRBJ1-1
ASTQGLATDTQY	TRBV7-2	TRBJ2-3
ATSTQLGQETEQY	TRBV15	TRBJ2-7
ASSPGQLGYT	TRBV7-2	TRBJ1-2